Listed below are T cell receptor beta chains from one sample, sequenced in a study of beta chain features in type 1 diabetes. The assay was immunoSEQ multiplex PCR, and TCRdb's table has in-frame clones only and misses some. Of some 200,000 clones listed, about a tenth are singletons. Input material: central memory CD4+ T cells from blood. These receptors all stem from a man between 18 and 35 years old in good health. Each CDR3 is given without its conserved first and last residue. Each record gives: J gene, V gene, D gene, CDR3 protein. A D gene is named only where the DNA matches it firmly.

TRBJ2-1 TRBV7-3 - ASSLTPGFNYEQF
TRBJ2-5 TRBV5-1 - ASSFGVQETQY
TRBJ2-7 TRBV20-1 - SAQQGSEQY
TRBJ2-5 TRBV2 TRBD1 ASSRTGGDQETQY
TRBJ2-1 TRBV6-5 TRBD2 ASSFAGTSGRGEQF
TRBJ2-4 TRBV11-2 - ASRWSGDIQY
TRBJ2-1 TRBV28 TRBD2 ASSLTSGKIDEQF
TRBJ2-3 TRBV6-1 TRBD2 ASSEGTSDYDTQY
TRBJ2-5 TRBV30 - AWSVEYQETQY
TRBJ2-2 TRBV9 TRBD2 ASSVDSGRAGTGELF
TRBJ2-1 TRBV9 - ASSATGLHYNEQF
TRBJ2-7 TRBV28 - ASRDSVRYEQY
TRBJ2-5 TRBV5-1 TRBD1 ASSLEGQGGETQY
TRBJ1-1 TRBV30 - AWSLNTEAF
TRBJ2-7 TRBV29-1 TRBD1 SVGTGRPYEQY
TRBJ2-3 TRBV9 TRBD1 ASSPRTGGGTDTQY
TRBJ2-5 TRBV28 - ASSFPGQETQY
TRBJ2-1 TRBV5-1 - ASSPLPRGSYNEQF
TRBJ2-7 TRBV29-1 - SVRIAYEQY
TRBJ2-1 TRBV11-2 - ASSLGGEWDEQF
TRBJ2-6 TRBV7-2 TRBD1 ASSLTGTGGAGANVLT
TRBJ2-3 TRBV25-1 - ASSEHSTDTQY
TRBJ2-5 TRBV4-3 TRBD1 ASSPTPRGLLETQY
TRBJ2-1 TRBV7-6 TRBD2 ASSLMLAGNEQF
TRBJ1-4 TRBV5-1 TRBD1 ASSLGDRAFNEKLF
TRBJ2-3 TRBV15 TRBD2 ATSEGLAGGDWQY
TRBJ2-1 TRBV5-4 - ASRASGGPNEQF
TRBJ1-5 TRBV7-2 TRBD1 ASSLQTGDGPQH
TRBJ2-1 TRBV9 - ASSVAADLNYNEQF
TRBJ2-7 TRBV7-9 - ASSFTYEQY
TRBJ2-3 TRBV25-1 - ASSLPGADTQY
TRBJ2-3 TRBV11-2 - ASSKARQSDTQY
TRBJ2-7 TRBV7-8 TRBD1 ASSLGTGSSYEQY
TRBJ2-3 TRBV6-5 - ASSYALTSTDTQY
TRBJ2-5 TRBV19 TRBD1 ASSWDREETQY
TRBJ2-5 TRBV5-1 - ASSDPGLETQY
TRBJ2-2 TRBV5-4 TRBD1 ASSSERTGSTGELF
TRBJ2-1 TRBV10-3 - AISERQVYNEQF
TRBJ2-1 TRBV9 - ASSVGLAYNEQF
TRBJ2-5 TRBV4-1 - ASSQGLLQETQY
TRBJ2-7 TRBV7-8 - ATTLGDSYEQY